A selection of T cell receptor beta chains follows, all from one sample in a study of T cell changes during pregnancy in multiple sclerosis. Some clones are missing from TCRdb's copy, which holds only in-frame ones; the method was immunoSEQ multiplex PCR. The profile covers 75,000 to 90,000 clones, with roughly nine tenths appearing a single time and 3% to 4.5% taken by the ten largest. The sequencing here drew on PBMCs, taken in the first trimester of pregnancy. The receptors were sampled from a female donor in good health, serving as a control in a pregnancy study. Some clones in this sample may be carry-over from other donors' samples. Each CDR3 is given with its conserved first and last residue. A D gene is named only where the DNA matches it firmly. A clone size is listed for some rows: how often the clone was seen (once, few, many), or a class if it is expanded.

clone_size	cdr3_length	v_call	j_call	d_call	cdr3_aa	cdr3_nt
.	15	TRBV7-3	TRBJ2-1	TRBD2	CASSLHVAGANEQFF	TGTGCCAGCAGCTTACATGTCGCGGGAGCAAATGAGCAGTTCTTC
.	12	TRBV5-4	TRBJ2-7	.	CASSLIPHEQYF	TGTGCCAGCAGCTTGATCCCTCACGAGCAGTACTTC
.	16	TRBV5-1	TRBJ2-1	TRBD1	CASSLGDRGIYNEQFF	TGCGCCAGCAGCTTGGGGGACAGGGGAATCTACAATGAGCAGTTCTTC
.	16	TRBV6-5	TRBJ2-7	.	CASSYSWRQVLNEQYF	TGTGCCAGCAGTTACTCTTGGAGACAGGTTCTGAACGAGCAGTACTTC
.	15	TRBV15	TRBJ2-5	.	CATSTRRGSGETQYF	TGTGCCACCAGCACCCGGCGGGGTAGCGGAGAGACCCAGTACTTC
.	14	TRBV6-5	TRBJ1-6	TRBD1	CASSSDRDDSPLHF	TGTGCCAGCAGTTCCGACAGGGATGATTCACCCCTCCACTTT
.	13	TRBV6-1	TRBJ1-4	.	CASSEAGGEKLFF	TGTGCCAGCAGTGAAGCAGGAGGTGAAAAACTGTTTTTT
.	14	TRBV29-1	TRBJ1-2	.	CSVEPLGDKVDYTF	TGCAGCGTTGAGCCACTAGGGGACAAGGTCGACTACACCTTC
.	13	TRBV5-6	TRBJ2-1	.	CASSLGENNEQFF	TGTGCCAGCAGCTTGGGAGAGAACAATGAGCAGTTCTTC
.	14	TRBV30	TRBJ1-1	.	CAWSTGFMDTEAFF	TGTGCCTGGAGTACGGGTTTCATGGACACTGAAGCTTTCTTT
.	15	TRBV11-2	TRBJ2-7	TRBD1	CASSLGGQGTREQYF	TGTGCCAGCAGCTTAGGGGGACAGGGGACTCGAGAGCAGTACTTC
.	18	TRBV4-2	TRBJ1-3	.	CASSQEGGGPLSGNTIYF	TGTGCCAGCAGCCAAGAAGGGGGGGGCCCACTCTCTGGAAACACCATATATTTT
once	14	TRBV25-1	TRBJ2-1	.	CASSDTGEDNEQFF	TGTGCCAGCAGTGATACGGGGGAGGACAATGAGCAGTTCTTC
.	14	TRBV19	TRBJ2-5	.	CASSIGVGEETQYF	TGTGCCAGTAGTATAGGGGTAGGGGAAGAGACCCAGTACTTC
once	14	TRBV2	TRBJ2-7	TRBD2	CASSEVLAGNEQYF	TGTGCCAGCAGTGAGGTCCTAGCGGGAAACGAGCAGTACTTC
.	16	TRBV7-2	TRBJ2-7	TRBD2	CASSSRTSGSRYEQYF	TGTGCCAGCAGCTCAAGGACTAGCGGGAGTAGGTACGAGCAGTACTTC
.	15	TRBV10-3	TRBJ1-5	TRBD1	CAISERQGSNQPQHF	TGTGCCATCAGTGAGCGACAGGGCAGCAATCAGCCCCAGCATTTT
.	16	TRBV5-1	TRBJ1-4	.	CASSLTGRASNEKPFF	TGCGCCAGCAGCTTGACAGGGAGGGCCTCTAATGAAAAACCGTTTTTT
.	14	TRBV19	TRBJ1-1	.	CASSIIREGTEAFF	TGTGCCAGTAGTATAATCAGGGAGGGCACTGAAGCTTTCTTT
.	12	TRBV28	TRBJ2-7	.	CASSHTMYEQYF	TGTGCCAGCAGTCACACTATGTACGAGCAGTACTTC